This entry features one T cell receptor (beta chain) sequence. This sample also contains other DNA sequences that code for the same CDR3. Clones were read by immunoSEQ multiplex PCR, and TCRdb kept only the in-frame ones, dropping some. The table lists 640,000 or so clones, roughly 70% of them singletons, with under 2% in the top ten. This sample is drawn from a study of shared clonotypes between healthy human individuals. The study drew all its donors from Caucasian adults living in Nashville, Tennessee. The CDR3 spans 12 residues. Looked up from germline, CDR1 is SQVTM and CDR2 is ANQGSEA. Trimming stripped 1 base from V and 3 bases from J, with 5 bases between.

The clonotype was recovered from a woman aged 25 to 39 in good health. The source material was memory CD4+ T cells sorted from blood. Indicated subset: CD45RA-negative fraction. The chain links TRBV29-1 to TRBJ2-3; no firm D call. CDR3 coding DNA: TGCAGCGTTGAAGGGCAGACAGATACGCAGTATTTT. It encodes CSVEGQTDTQYF.